This T cell receptor (beta chain) was sequenced for a study of molecular identifiers for immune sequencing clone quantification. Sorting was used to obtain naive CD8 T cells (CD8+CD4-CCR7+CD45RA+). From the PCR reads, TCRdb called clonotypes with MiXCR, one entry per CDR3 protein. The data show over 8,000 distinct CDR3 sequences, with around 17% seen just once and roughly 2% held by the top ten. CDR3 size: 11 residues. Germline CDR1 GTSNPN, CDR2 SVGIG (reference sequence). Deletions cut 5 bases from V and 7 bases from J, with 12 bases between. This clonotype was counted many times. The receptor's source is a human donor in good health. Some libraries in this study had Jurkat cell RNA spiked in. The specimen was naive CD8+ T cells from blood, with Jurkat cell RNA spiked in. Indicated subset: FACS-sorted CD8+CD4-CCR7+CD45RA+ naive T cells. The chain uses TRBV30 and TRBJ2-7; maybe TRBD2 (5 bases). CDR3 sequence: CAWDDSGEQYF. The CDR3 DNA reads as TGTGCCTGGGACGATTCGGGGGAGCAGTACTTC.